This T cell receptor (beta chain) was recovered during a study of blood T cell repertoires in COVID-19. Measured with immunoSEQ multiplex PCR; TCRdb has only the in-frame clones, and not every one. The data show 200,000 to 300,000 clones, around four fifths seen once. Trimming pared 12 bases from V and 2 bases from J, leaving 18 bases between. CDR1 KGHDR and CDR2 SFDVKD come from the germline V gene. The CDR3 sequence is 15 residues long. The sequence came from a woman aged 60-70 years with active or convalescent COVID-19. Sequenced: peripheral blood. The chain recombines TRBV24-1 with TRBJ2-2, with a weak D call TRBD1 (8 bases). In DNA, the CDR3 is TGTGCCTCACAGGGGGGGGCGCCCAACACCGGGGAGCTGTTTTTT. Protein: CASQGGAPNTGELFF.